This TCR beta chain was sequenced in a study of breast tumors, draining lymph nodes, adjacent tissues. For this clonotype: Antigen unknown.

J was trimmed by 10 bases and V by 5 bases; bases with no gene match: 15. Germline-derived CDR1 and CDR2 are MNHEY and SVGAGI. CDR3 size: 18 residues. Samples came from axillary lymph nodes draining the breast cancer. Broader study findings: Compared with basal-like, luminal-like tumors shared significantly more repertoire with nontumor tissue. Data only fit, rather than demonstrated, lymph node origin of most tumor T cells. Findings are consistent with lymph node origin and intratumoral expansion of most tumor T cells.

A single record per CDR3 protein comes from TCRdb applying MiXCR to the multiplex PCR reads. The table includes about 200,000 distinct CDR3 sequences, 31% detected once. This receptor was taken from a female donor with breast cancer. Some clones in this sample may be carry-over from other donors' samples. Sequencing used axillary lymph node tissue. The rearrangement joins TRBV6-5 to TRBJ2-1; 15 nucleotides match TRBD2. The CDR3 spells CASSLRAGTSGGRGEQFF. CDR3 DNA: TGTGCCAGCAGTCTCCGCGCGGGGACTAGCGGGGGGCGGGGGGAGCAGTTCTTC.